This TCR beta chain is from a study of cytomegalovirus exposure and HLA in healthy donors. The study, taken as a whole, reports: The authors later found TCR association rates varying by HLA locus, with DRB1 most and HLA-C fewest. With later analysis, a missense DCLRE1C variant became linked to TCR beta V- and J-gene trimming.

The germline gives CDR1 MNHNY, CDR2 SVGAGI (reference sequence). V lost 7 bases and J lost 5; bases outside the gene matches: 10. The CDR3 spans 15 residues. A word on this clone: Its antigen remains unknown.

The PCR made use of 60 Vbeta and 13 Jbeta primers. The repertoire was sequenced with immunoSEQ multiplex PCR; TCRdb's copy has only in-frame clones and lacks some. Among under 200,000 clones listed, 75% to 80% were seen once. V gene TRBV6-6 combines with J gene TRBJ2-1; 8 nucleotides align to TRBD1. This receptor was taken from a man aged 45-65 years in good health and CMV-seropositive. The specimen was PBMCs. CDR3 nucleotides: TGTGCCAGCACGCCCCGGGACAGGAAAAACAATGAGCAGTTCTTC. Translating it yields CASTPRDRKNNEQFF.